One and the same sample provided the 10 T cell receptor beta chains below, sequenced in a study of shared clonotypes between healthy human individuals. Sequenced by immunoSEQ multiplex PCR; TCRdb stores in-frame clones only, minus some. Seen here are some 1 million clones, approximately 76% observed once, and the top ten hold about 1.4%. Source material: memory CD4+ T cells sorted from blood. The subset was: CD45RA-negative fraction. Every receptor here comes from a man younger than 30 in good health.

This rearrangement joins TRBV7-9 to TRBJ2-2; the D gene is possibly TRBD1 (5 bases). V was pared by 5 bases and J by 7 bases, with 11 bases between. CDR3 length: 13 amino acids. The V gene's germline CDR1 is SEHNR and CDR2 FQNEAQ (reference sequence). The CDR3 region has the DNA TGTGCCAGCAGCATGTCAGGGATCGGGGAGCTGTTTTTT. This codes for CASSMSGIGELFF.

The chain recombines TRBV30 with TRBJ1-3; a possible D gene is TRBD1 (5 bases). Germline assignment: CDR1 GTSNPN and CDR2 SVGIG (reference sequence). The CDR3 length is 14 residues. V lost 1 base to trimming and J lost 1 base, with 8 bases between them. The CDR3 here is CAWSGQYSGNTIYF. The CDR3 DNA follows: TGTGCCTGGAGTGGACAGTATTCTGGAAACACCATATATTTT. The full variable domain, rest sourced from reference TRBV30 and TRBJ1-3, is SQTIHQWPATLVQPVGSPLSLECTVEGTSNPNLYWYRQAAGRGLQLLFYSVGIGQISSEVPQNLSASRPQDRQFILSSKKLLLSDSGFYLCAWSGQYSGNTIYFGEGSWLTVV.

This rearrangement joins TRBV11-2 to TRBJ1-6, with D tentatively TRBD1 (5 bases). This CDR3 is 15 amino acids long. Germline V CDR1 and CDR2: SGHAT, FQNNGV. The ends were cut back, 1 base at V and 9 bases at J, with 13 bases in the middle. The DNA for the CDR3 is TGTGCCAGCAGCTTAGGAAACGTTAGGGGTTCACCCCTCCACTTT. It is translated as CASSLGNVRGSPLHF.

The J gene is TRBJ2-7, the V gene TRBV29-1; 11 nucleotides line up with TRBD1. The V segment lost 7 bases and the J segment 5 bases; nucleotides outside the gene matches: 4. From germline, CDR1 is SQVTM and CDR2 ANQGSEA. The CDR3 spans 12 residues. CDR3 residues: CSAGTGGNEQYF. The CDR3 DNA reads TGCAGCGCCGGGACAGGGGGAAACGAGCAGTACTTC.

In its sample, this clone was seen once. The rearrangement uses TRBV6-1 and TRBJ2-1; TRBD2 is a possible D gene (5 bases). CDR1 is MNHNS, CDR2 SASEGT, per germline. CDR3 length: 15 amino acids. V was cut by 5 bases and J by 2 bases, with 13 bases left in between. CDR3 bases: TGTGCCAGCAGTACTCAACTAGGGCCCTACAATGAGCAGTTCTTC. It specifies CASSTQLGPYNEQFF.

V usage is TRBV27 and J usage is TRBJ2-2; 9 positions agree with TRBD2. The CDR3 runs to 19 residues. With 6 bases clipped from V and 4 bases from J, the junction kept 18 bases outside the gene matches. Germline assignment: CDR1 MNHEY and CDR2 SMNVEV (reference sequence). The CDR3 spells CASSPERTSARTITGELFF. The DNA for the CDR3 is TGTGCCAGCAGCCCAGAGAGGACTAGCGCCCGGACTATCACCGGGGAGCTGTTTTTT.

This chain links TRBV19 with TRBJ2-3, with 7 bases aligning to TRBD2. Looked up from germline, CDR1 is LNHDA and CDR2 is SQIVND (reference sequence). This CDR3 contains 15 residues. The V gene end was trimmed by 4 bases and the J gene end by 2 bases; junction bases not matched to a gene: 6. CDR3 sequence (DNA): TGTGCCAGTAGTAACTCGGGGGGAATCACAGATACGCAGTATTTT. Its translation: CASSNSGGITDTQYF.

The chain links TRBV7-2 to TRBJ2-1, with 10 bases lining up with TRBD2. The CDR3 loop spans 14 amino acids. Germline V CDR1 and CDR2: SGHTA, FQGNSA. After removal of 5 bases from V and 7 bases from J, the junction contained 5 bases not matched to a gene. CDR3 sequence reads: CASSPRTSGNEQFF. CDR3 DNA: TGTGCCAGCAGCCCCCGGACTAGCGGTAATGAGCAGTTCTTC.

On this clone: The junction shows a germline mismatch at one end, possibly a read error. The rearrangement uses TRBV14 and TRBJ2-5, with D maybe TRBD1 (6 bases). The CDR3 totals 12 residues. Per the germline V gene, CDR1 is SGHDN and CDR2 is FVKESK. The CDR3 nucleotides are TGTGCCAGCAGCCAAGGTGCGGACAGCAGGGACTTC. This sequence encodes CASSQGADSRDF.

This chain joins TRBV5-1 and TRBJ2-1; the D is unclear. V shed 1 base and J shed 4 bases, with 15 bases lying between them. Germline V CDR1 and CDR2: SGHRS, YFSETQ. This CDR3 region has 16 residues. In DNA form, the CDR3 reads TGCGCCAGCAGCTTGATGTCGTTAGCAGTTTACAATGAGCAGTTCTTC. It specifies CASSLMSLAVYNEQFF. The entire variable domain, with the rest obtained from reference TRBV5-1 and TRBJ2-1, is as follows: KAGVTQTPRYLIKTRGQQVTLSCSPISGHRSVSWYQQTPGQGLQFLFEYFSETQRNKGNFPGRFSGRQFSNSRSEMNVSTLELGDSALYLCASSLMSLAVYNEQFFGPGTRLTVL.